This TCR beta chain was identified during a study of cytomegalovirus exposure and HLA in healthy donors. Amplification used 60 Vbeta primers and 13 Jbeta primers. The table came from immunoSEQ multiplex PCR; TCRdb's copy has only in-frame clones and leaves some out. Among over 85,000 clones, 60% to 80% were seen once, and the ten largest hold around 9.6%. CDR1 DFQATT and CDR2 SNEGSKA come from the germline V gene (reference sequence). The CDR3 is made up of 10 amino acids. The V gene lost 3 bases and the J gene lost 4 bases, with 3 bases spanning the gap. The chain uses TRBV20-1 and TRBJ2-5; D not certain. The source of this sequence is a male donor in good health and CMV-seropositive. The source material was PBMCs. CDR3 nucleotide sequence: TGCAGTGCTAGGAGAGAGACCCAGTACTTC. Translating it yields CSARRETQYF.